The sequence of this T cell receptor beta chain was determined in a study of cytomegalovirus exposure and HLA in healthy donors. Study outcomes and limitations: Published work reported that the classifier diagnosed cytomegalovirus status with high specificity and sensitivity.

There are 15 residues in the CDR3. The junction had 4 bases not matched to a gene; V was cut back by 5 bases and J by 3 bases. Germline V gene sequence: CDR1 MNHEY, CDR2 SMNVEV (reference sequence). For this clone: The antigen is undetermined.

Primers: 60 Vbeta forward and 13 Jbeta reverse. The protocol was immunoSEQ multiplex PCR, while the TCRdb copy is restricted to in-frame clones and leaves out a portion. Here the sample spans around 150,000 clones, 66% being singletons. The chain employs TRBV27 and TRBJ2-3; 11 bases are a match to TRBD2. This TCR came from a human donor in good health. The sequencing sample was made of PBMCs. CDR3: CASSPLAGGTDTQYF. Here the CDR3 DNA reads TGTGCCAGCAGTCCCCTAGCGGGAGGAACAGATACGCAGTATTTT.